The subject of this entry is one TCR beta chain. The target antigen is unknown. The data were obtained in a study of T cell responses to AZD1222 COVID-19 vaccine. About the study: Pooling was applied to second doses at about 4 or about 12 weeks. Study findings and constraints: Sampling captured repertoires only after the peak T cell response. A rise in Spike-specific TCR breadth and depth followed two AZD1222 doses. Females outnumbered males among donors, who were mostly white British; clonal diversity was possibly underestimated.

CDR3 size: 12 residues. Germline V gene lookup returns CDR1 WSHSY and CDR2 SAAADI. V gave up 6 bases and J gave up 5 bases, with 8 bases separating them. Method: immunoSEQ multiplex PCR; TCRdb's copy keeps in-frame clones and lacks some. Among tens of thousands of clones, around 80% were seen once, and the ten largest hold roughly 21%. This chain uses TRBV10-2 with TRBJ2-1; no definite D call. The sequenced sample was peripheral blood, obtained on day 0 of AZD1222 vaccination. The receptor comes from an adult in good health. The CDR3 nucleotides read TGCGCCAGCAGGGACCACAACAATGAGCAGTTCTTC. This sequence encodes CASRDHNNEQFF.